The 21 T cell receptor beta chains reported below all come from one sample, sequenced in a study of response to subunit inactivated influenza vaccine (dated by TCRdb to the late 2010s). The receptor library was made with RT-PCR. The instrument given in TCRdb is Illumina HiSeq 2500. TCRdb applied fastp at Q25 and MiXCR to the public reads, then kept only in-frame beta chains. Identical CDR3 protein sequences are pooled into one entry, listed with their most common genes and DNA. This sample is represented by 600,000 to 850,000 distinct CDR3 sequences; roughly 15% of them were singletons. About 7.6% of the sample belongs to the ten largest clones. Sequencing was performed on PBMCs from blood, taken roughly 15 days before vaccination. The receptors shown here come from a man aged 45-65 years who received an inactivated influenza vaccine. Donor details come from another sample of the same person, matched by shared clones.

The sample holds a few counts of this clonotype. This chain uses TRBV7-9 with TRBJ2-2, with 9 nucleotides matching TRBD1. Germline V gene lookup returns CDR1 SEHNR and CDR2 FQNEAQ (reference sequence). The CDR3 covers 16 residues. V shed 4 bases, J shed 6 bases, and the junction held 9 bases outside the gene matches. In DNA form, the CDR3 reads TGTGCCAGCAGCTCAACCGGGACAGGGATTGCCGGGGAGCTGTTTTTT. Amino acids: CASSSTGTGIAGELFF.

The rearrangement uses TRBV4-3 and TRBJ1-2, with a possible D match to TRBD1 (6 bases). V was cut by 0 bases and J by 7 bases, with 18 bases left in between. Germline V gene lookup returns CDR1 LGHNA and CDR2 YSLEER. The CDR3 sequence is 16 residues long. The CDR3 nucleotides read TGCGCCAGCAGCCAAGATAGGGGGGGGACGCCATCTGGCTACACCTTC. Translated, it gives CASSQDRGGTPSGYTF.

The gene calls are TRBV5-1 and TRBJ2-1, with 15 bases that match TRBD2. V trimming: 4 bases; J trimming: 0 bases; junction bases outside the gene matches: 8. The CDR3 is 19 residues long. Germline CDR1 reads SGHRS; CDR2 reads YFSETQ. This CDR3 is CASSGGLAGGLSSYNEQFF. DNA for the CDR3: TGCGCCAGCAGCGGAGGACTAGCGGGGGGGCTGAGCTCCTACAATGAGCAGTTCTTC.

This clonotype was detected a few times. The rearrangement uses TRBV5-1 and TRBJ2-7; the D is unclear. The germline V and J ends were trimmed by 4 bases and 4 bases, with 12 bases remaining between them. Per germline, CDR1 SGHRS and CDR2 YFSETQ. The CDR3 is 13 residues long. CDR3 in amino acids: CASSTGAQYEQYF. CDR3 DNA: TGCGCCAGCAGCACCGGAGCCCAATACGAGCAGTACTTC.

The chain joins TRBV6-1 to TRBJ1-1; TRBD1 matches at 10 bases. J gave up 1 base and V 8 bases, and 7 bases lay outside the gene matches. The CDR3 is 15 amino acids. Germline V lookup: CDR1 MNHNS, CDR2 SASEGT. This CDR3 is CASFGQGERNTEAFF. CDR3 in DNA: TGTGCCAGCTTTGGACAGGGGGAGCGGAACACTGAAGCTTTCTTT.

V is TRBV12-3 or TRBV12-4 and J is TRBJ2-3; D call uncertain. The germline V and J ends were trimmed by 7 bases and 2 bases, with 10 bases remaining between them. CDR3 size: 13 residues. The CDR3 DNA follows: TGTGCCAGCACCCTCAGTACCACAGATACGCAGTATTTT. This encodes CASTLSTTDTQYF.

CDR3 sequence (DNA): TGCGCCAGCAGTACTAGCGGTGTACGTTTCGAGCAGTACTTC. Protein sequence: CASSTSGVRFEQYF. The rearrangement links TRBV5-1 to TRBJ2-7, with TRBD2 matching 8 bases. The V segment lost 5 bases and the J segment 6 bases; nucleotides outside the gene matches: 10. The CDR3 is made up of 14 amino acids. CDR1 and CDR2 from the germline V gene are SGHRS and YFSETQ. Full variable domain (missing parts from reference TRBV5-1 and TRBJ2-7): KAGVTQTPRYLIKTRGQQVTLSCSPISGHRSVSWYQQTPGQGLQFLFEYFSETQRNKGNFPGRFSGRQFSNSRSEMNVSTLELGDSALYLCASSTSGVRFEQYFGPGTRLTVT.

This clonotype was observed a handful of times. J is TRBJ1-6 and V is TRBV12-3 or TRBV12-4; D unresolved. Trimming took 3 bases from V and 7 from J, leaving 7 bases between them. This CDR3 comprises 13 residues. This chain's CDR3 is CASSFDGNSPLHF. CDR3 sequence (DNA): TGTGCCAGCAGTTTTGATGGGAATTCACCCCTCCACTTT.

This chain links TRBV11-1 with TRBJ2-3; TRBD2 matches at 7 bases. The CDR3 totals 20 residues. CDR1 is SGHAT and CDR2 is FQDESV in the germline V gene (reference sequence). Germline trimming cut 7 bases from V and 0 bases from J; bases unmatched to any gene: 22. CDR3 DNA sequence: TGTGCCAGCAACCAAATCCTCTTGGGGTCTAGCGGAATTAGCACAGATACGCAGTATTTT. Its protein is CASNQILLGSSGISTDTQYF.

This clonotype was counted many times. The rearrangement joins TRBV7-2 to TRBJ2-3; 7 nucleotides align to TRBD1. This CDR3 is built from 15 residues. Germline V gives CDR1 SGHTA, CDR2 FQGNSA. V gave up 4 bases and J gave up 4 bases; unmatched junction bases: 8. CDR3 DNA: TGTGCCAGCAGCTCACAGGGGTCGGGGTCAGATACGCAGTATTTT. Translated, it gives CASSSQGSGSDTQYF.

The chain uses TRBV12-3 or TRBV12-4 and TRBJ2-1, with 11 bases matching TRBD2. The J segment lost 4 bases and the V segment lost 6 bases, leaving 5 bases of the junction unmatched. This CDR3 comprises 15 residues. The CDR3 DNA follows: TGTGCCAGCAGCATTAGCGGGGGGGGATACAATGAGCAGTTCTTC. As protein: CASSISGGGYNEQFF.

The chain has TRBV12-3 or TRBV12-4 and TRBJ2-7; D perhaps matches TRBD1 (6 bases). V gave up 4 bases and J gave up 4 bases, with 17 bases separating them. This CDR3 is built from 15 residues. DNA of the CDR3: TGTGCCAGCAGTTCACGGACAGAGCACCCTTACGAGCAGTACTTC. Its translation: CASSSRTEHPYEQYF.

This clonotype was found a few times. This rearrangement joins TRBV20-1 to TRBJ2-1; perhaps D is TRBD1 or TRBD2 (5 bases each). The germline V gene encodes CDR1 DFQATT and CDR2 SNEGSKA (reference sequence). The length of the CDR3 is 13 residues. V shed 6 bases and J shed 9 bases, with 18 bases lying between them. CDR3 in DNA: TGCAGTGCCTTCACCGGGACCTCTCGTGAGCAGTTCTTC. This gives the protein CSAFTGTSREQFF.

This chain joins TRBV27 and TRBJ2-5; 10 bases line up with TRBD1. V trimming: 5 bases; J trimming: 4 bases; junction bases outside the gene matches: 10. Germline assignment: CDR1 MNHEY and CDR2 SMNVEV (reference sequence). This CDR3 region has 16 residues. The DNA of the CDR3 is TGTGCCAGCAGTCCCGGGGACAGGGGTCTGAGAGAGACCCAGTACTTC. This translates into CASSPGDRGLRETQYF.

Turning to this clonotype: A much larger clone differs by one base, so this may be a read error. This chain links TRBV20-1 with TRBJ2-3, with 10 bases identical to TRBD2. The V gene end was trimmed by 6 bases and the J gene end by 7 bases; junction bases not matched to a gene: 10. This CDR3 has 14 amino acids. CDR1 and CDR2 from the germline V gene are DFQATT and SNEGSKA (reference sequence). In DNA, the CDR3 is TGCAGTGCAACCGGGACTAGCGTAACAAATACGCAGTATTTT. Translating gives CSATGTSVTNTQYF.

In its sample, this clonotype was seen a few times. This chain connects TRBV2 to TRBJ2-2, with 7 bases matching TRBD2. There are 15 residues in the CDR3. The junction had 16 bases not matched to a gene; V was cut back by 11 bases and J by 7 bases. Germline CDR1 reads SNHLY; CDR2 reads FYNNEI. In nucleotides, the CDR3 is TGTGCCTCGAACGGCCTAGCGGCAGGGAACGGGGAGCTGTTTTTT. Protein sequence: CASNGLAAGNGELFF.

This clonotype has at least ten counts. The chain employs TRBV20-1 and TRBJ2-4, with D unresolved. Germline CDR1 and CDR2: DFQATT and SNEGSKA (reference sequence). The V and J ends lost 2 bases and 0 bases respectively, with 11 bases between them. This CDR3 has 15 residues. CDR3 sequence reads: CSARLRDLAKNIQYF. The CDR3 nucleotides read TGCAGTGCTAGACTAAGGGATTTAGCCAAAAACATTCAGTACTTC.

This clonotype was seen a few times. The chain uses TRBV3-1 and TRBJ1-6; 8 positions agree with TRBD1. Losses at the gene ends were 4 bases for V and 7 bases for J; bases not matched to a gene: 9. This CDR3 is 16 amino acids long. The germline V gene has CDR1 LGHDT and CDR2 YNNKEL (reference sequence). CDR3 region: CASSPYGTGTNSPLHF. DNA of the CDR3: TGTGCCAGCAGCCCTTATGGGACAGGAACGAATTCACCCCTCCACTTT.

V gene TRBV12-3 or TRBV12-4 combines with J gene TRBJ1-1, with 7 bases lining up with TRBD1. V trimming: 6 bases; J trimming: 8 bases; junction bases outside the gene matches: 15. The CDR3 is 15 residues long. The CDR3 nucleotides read TGTGCCAGCAGCTCAAACCGACAGGGTGGTGAGGAAGCTTTCTTT. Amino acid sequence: CASSSNRQGGEEAFF.

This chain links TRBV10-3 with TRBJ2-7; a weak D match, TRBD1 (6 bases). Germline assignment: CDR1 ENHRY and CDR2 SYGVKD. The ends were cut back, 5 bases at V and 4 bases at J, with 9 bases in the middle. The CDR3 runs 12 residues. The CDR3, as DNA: TGTGCCATCAGTTGGCAGGGGTACGAGCAGTACTTC. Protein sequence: CAISWQGYEQYF.

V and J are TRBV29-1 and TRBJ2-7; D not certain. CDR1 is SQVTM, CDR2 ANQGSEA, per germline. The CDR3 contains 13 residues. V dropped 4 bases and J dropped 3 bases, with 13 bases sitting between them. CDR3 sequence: CSVVAEKLYEQYF. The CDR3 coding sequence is TGCAGCGTTGTGGCGGAGAAGCTCTACGAGCAGTACTTC.